These 2 T cell receptor beta chains were sequenced from one sample in a study of vaccination effects on CD4 cells after COVID-19. Expansion of antigen-specific CD4+ T cells with viral peptide pools was carried out by the ViraFEST assay before sequencing. On day 10 of culture, CD4+ T cells were separated out. These receptors lack a known antigen. Only in-frame clones appear in the TCRdb table, and some are missing; sequencing was by immunoSEQ multiplex PCR. This table holds approximately 15,000 clones, over 65% found once. The specimen was CD4+ T cells from PBMCs cultured with HCoV-229E spike peptides, collected before COVID-19 vaccination. The receptors stem from a human donor who received a COVID-19 vaccine.

CDR3 sequence: CASSPLATSGHNEQFF. Here the CDR3 DNA reads TGTGCCAGCTCACCACTAGCGACTAGCGGACACAATGAGCAGTTCTTC. V usage is TRBV18 and J usage is TRBJ2-1; TRBD2 aligns across 9 bases. Germline V gene lookup returns CDR1 KGHSH and CDR2 LQKENI. CDR3 size: 16 residues. With V trimmed by 1 base and J by 5 bases, 6 bases remained unmatched.

This clone was detected once. The chain combines TRBV7-8 with TRBJ2-2; the match to TRBD2 covers 8 bases. V shed 4 bases, J shed 4 bases, and the junction held 8 bases outside the gene matches. Germline V gene data show CDR1 as SGHVS and CDR2 as FQNEAQ. The CDR3 loop spans 16 amino acids. As DNA, the CDR3 is TGTGCCAGCAGCTCGCTTACGGGGGGGGGCACCGGGGAGCTGTTTTTT. Protein: CASSSLTGGGTGELFF.